These 27 T cell receptor beta chains were sequenced from one sample in a study of molecular identifiers for immune sequencing clone quantification. Each CDR3 protein is one row after TCRdb ran MiXCR on the PCR reads. This sample carries more than 85,000 distinct CDR3 sequences, 36% of them seen once, and the ten largest clones take around 4.2%. Specimen: naive CD8+ T cells from blood, with Jurkat cell RNA spiked in. The subset here: FACS-sorted CD8+CD4-CCR7+CD45RA+ naive T cells. The source of these receptors is a human donor in good health. Some libraries in this study had Jurkat cell RNA spiked in.

This clonotype appeared many times. The genes are TRBV29-1 and TRBJ2-2; the D gene is possibly TRBD2 (6 bases). The CDR3 consists of 12 residues. The V end was cut by 3 bases, the J end by 5 bases, with 7 bases between. Germline CDR1 is SQVTM and CDR2 is ANQGSEA. The CDR3 coding sequence is TGCAGCGTTGAGGGGGGTACCGGGGAGCTGTTTTTT. It encodes CSVEGGTGELFF.

The gene calls are TRBV7-9 and TRBJ2-1; D gene uncertain. V dropped 0 bases and J dropped 9 bases, with 9 bases sitting between them. This CDR3 is 13 amino acids long. Germline CDR1 SEHNR, CDR2 FQNEAQ (reference sequence). In nucleotides, the CDR3 is TGTGCCAGCAGCTTAGCAAGGATCGCTGAGCAGTTCTTC. Amino acid sequence: CASSLARIAEQFF.

This clonotype has ten or more counts. J is TRBJ2-7 and V is TRBV5-6; TRBD2 matches at 7 bases. This CDR3 is built from 15 residues. The J segment lost 4 bases and the V segment lost 4 bases, leaving 11 bases of the junction unmatched. Germline V gene data show CDR1 as SGHDT and CDR2 as YYEEEE. CDR3: CASSRRLAWDYEQYF. The DNA for the CDR3 is TGTGCCAGCAGCCGACGACTAGCTTGGGATTACGAGCAGTACTTC.

This clonotype appeared many times. CDR3 nucleotide sequence: TGCGCCAGAGCAATCGGGCCTCATAGCAATCAGCCCCAGCATTTT. It codes for CARAIGPHSNQPQHF. The chain carries TRBV4-1 and TRBJ1-5; D remains ambiguous. Germline V gives CDR1 MGHRA, CDR2 YSYEKL. This CDR3 contains 15 residues. V was shortened by 9 bases and J by 0 bases, with 15 bases between the two germline ends.

This clonotype was counted ten times or more. The CDR3 sequence is CASSVPQNYGYTF. CDR3 bases: TGTGCCAGCAGTGTCCCACAGAACTATGGCTACACCTTC. V is TRBV2 and J is TRBJ1-2; D gene uncertain. CDR3 length equals 13 residues. The V end lost 4 bases, the J end lost 2 bases, and 8 bases lay between the germline ends. Germline CDR1 reads SNHLY; CDR2 reads FYNNEI.

In its sample, this clonotype was seen a few times. The J gene is TRBJ1-5, the V gene TRBV6-2 or TRBV6-3; D not resolved. The CDR3 sequence is 15 residues long. The V end was cut by 4 bases, the J end by 0 bases, with 10 bases between. CDR1 and CDR2 from the germline V gene are MNHEY and SVGEGT. CDR3 in DNA: TGTGCCAGCAGTTTATCCAGATATAGCAATCAGCCCCAGCATTTT. Residues: CASSLSRYSNQPQHF.

This clonotype was counted a few times. The chain joins TRBV9 to TRBJ1-6; D gene ambiguous. Trimming cost V 3 bases and J 0 bases, with 4 bases left between them. CDR3 length: 14 amino acids. The germline V gene encodes CDR1 SGDLS and CDR2 YYNGEE. In DNA, the CDR3 is TGTGCCAGCAGCGGGAGCTCCTATAATTCACCCCTCCACTTT. Translating it yields CASSGSSYNSPLHF.

The chain employs TRBV13 and TRBJ2-2, with 7 bases matching TRBD2. J lost 4 bases, V lost 4 bases, and 15 bases had no gene match. This CDR3 is built from 18 residues. CDR1 is PRHDT and CDR2 is FYEKMQ in the germline V gene (reference sequence). The CDR3: CASSSIKRVAGFTGELFF. CDR3 DNA sequence: TGTGCCAGCAGCTCTATCAAGAGAGTAGCGGGCTTCACCGGGGAGCTGTTTTTT.

The chain joins TRBV3-1 to TRBJ2-7; no definite D call. Germline V gene data show CDR1 as LGHDT and CDR2 as YNNKEL (reference sequence). The V end lost 0 bases, the J end lost 3 bases, and 9 bases lay between the germline ends. The CDR3 loop spans 14 amino acids. Here the CDR3 reads CASSQDIAIYEQYF. As DNA, the CDR3 is TGTGCCAGCAGCCAAGATATTGCCATCTACGAGCAGTACTTC.

The chain joins TRBV28 to TRBJ2-7; the match to TRBD1 covers 11 bases. Germline V gene sequence: CDR1 MDHEN, CDR2 SYDVKM. V lost 4 bases and J lost 1; bases outside the gene matches: 6. The CDR3 loop spans 16 amino acids. Here the CDR3 DNA reads TGTGCCAGCAGTTCCCCGGGACAGGGGGAATCCTACGAGCAGTACTTC. It codes for CASSSPGQGESYEQYF.

At least ten counts were recorded for this clonotype. V usage is TRBV9 and J usage is TRBJ2-3; 10 bases are a match to TRBD2. This CDR3 is 17 amino acids long. Germline lookup yields CDR1 SGDLS and CDR2 YYNGEE. Trimming cost V 2 bases and J 4 bases; bases outside gene matches: 10. The CDR3 DNA is TGTGCCAGCAGCGTTCCCGCCTCTAGCGGGAGATCAGATACGCAGTATTTT. Residues: CASSVPASSGRSDTQYF.

V and J are TRBV20-1 and TRBJ2-3; D not certain. The CDR3 totals 10 residues. Trimming took off 4 bases at V and 2 bases at J, with 1 base between the two ends. The germline CDR1 and CDR2 sequences are DFQATT and SNEGSKA (reference sequence). The CDR3 DNA is TGCAGTGCTACCACAGATACGCAGTATTTT. Protein sequence: CSATTDTQYF.

This chain connects TRBV6-2 or TRBV6-3 to TRBJ1-1, with unresolved D. Germline-derived CDR1 and CDR2 are MNHEY and SVGEGT. Trimming shortened V by 3 bases and J by 8 bases, and 7 bases separated the two germline ends. The CDR3 consists of 11 residues. The CDR3 loop reads CASSYYAEAFF. For the CDR3, the DNA is TGTGCCAGCAGTTATTATGCCGAAGCTTTCTTT.

The table lists this clonotype with many counts. V and J are TRBV5-6 and TRBJ2-3; either TRBD1 or TRBD2 may fit D (5 bases each). V lost 2 bases to trimming and J lost 1 base, with 8 bases between them. The CDR3 covers 14 residues. Per the germline V gene, CDR1 is SGHDT and CDR2 is YYEEEE. The CDR3 spells CASSFGAGTDTQYF. DNA for the CDR3: TGTGCCAGCAGCTTCGGGGCGGGCACAGATACGCAGTATTTT. The whole variable domain, remainder taken from reference TRBV5-6 and TRBJ2-3, is DAGVTQSPTHLIKTRGQQVTLRCSPKSGHDTVSWYQQALGQGPQFIFQYYEEEERQRGNFPDRFSGHQFPNYSSELNVNALLLGDSALYLCASSFGAGTDTQYFGPGTRLTVL.

Ten or more counts support this clonotype. This rearrangement joins TRBV12-3 or TRBV12-4 to TRBJ2-1; the D call may be TRBD1 or TRBD2 (5 bases each). V was clipped by 2 bases and J by 12 bases, with 17 bases between them. The CDR3 contains 14 residues. DNA of the CDR3: TGTGCCAGCAGTTTAACGGGGCCCGGGGTTAGGCAGTTCTTC. Translated, it gives CASSLTGPGVRQFF.

This clonotype was detected only a few times. The V gene is TRBV5-1, the J gene TRBJ1-6; D call uncertain. There are 13 residues in the CDR3. Germline V gene data show CDR1 as SGHRS and CDR2 as YFSETQ. V gave up 5 bases and J gave up 6 bases, with 9 bases separating them. Here the CDR3 reads CASSPDGNSPLHF. CDR3 in DNA: TGCGCCAGCAGTCCCGACGGTAATTCACCCCTCCACTTT. The entire variable domain, with the rest obtained from reference TRBV5-1 and TRBJ1-6, is as follows: KAGVTQTPRYLIKTRGQQVTLSCSPISGHRSVSWYQQTPGQGLQFLFEYFSETQRNKGNFPGRFSGRQFSNSRSEMNVSTLELGDSALYLCASSPDGNSPLHFGNGTRLTVT.

The J gene is TRBJ1-4, the V gene TRBV20-1; 9 nucleotides line up with TRBD1. Per germline, CDR1 DFQATT and CDR2 SNEGSKA (reference sequence). This CDR3 is 18 amino acids long. V was pared by 2 bases and J by 7 bases, with 17 bases of the junction left unmatched. In DNA form, the CDR3 reads TGCAGTGCTAGACATTACCGGACAGGGGATCGAGTTAGTGAAAAACTGTTTTTT. This translates into CSARHYRTGDRVSEKLFF.

V is TRBV4-3 and J is TRBJ2-7; D may be TRBD1 (6 bases). V lost 1 base to trimming and J lost 4 bases, with 20 bases between them. The CDR3 is 17 residues long. The germline V gene encodes CDR1 LGHNA and CDR2 YSLEER. The CDR3 nucleotides are TGCGCCAGCAGCCAAGGCAGAACAGGGATAAGCCCATACGAGCAGTACTTC. Protein: CASSQGRTGISPYEQYF.

A word on this clonotype: One junction end disagrees with the germline gene, perhaps due to a read error. This rearrangement joins TRBV20-1 to TRBJ2-3; 10 bases map to TRBD1. The CDR3 length is 15 residues. Per germline, CDR1 DFQATT and CDR2 SNEGSKA (reference sequence). Here the CDR3 reads CCATVTGGMADTQYF. Here the CDR3 DNA reads TGCTGTGCTACCGTGACAGGGGGCATGGCAGATACGCAGTATTTT.

This clonotype came up a few times. The rearrangement uses TRBV2 and TRBJ2-1; 13 positions agree with TRBD2. The CDR3 extends over 14 amino acids. Germline CDR1 and CDR2: SNHLY and FYNNEI. The trim removed 5 bases at V and 9 bases at J, leaving 4 bases unmatched. DNA of the CDR3: TGTGCCAGCAGTCGACTAGCGGGAGGAAGTGAGCAGTTCTTC. Its protein product is CASSRLAGGSEQFF.

This clonotype was found a few times. The CDR3 spells CASSQTSGSGETQYF. The CDR3 nucleotides read TGTGCCAGCAGTCAGACTAGCGGGAGCGGAGAGACCCAGTACTTC. The V and J genes are TRBV6-1 and TRBJ2-5; 12 bases align to TRBD2. The CDR3 contains 15 residues. The V and J ends lost 5 bases and 4 bases, in that order; junction bases with no gene match: 5. Germline CDR1 reads MNHNS; CDR2 reads SASEGT.

About this clonotype itself: Being one base from a much bigger clone, this may be a read error. The rearrangement links TRBV5-3 to TRBJ1-1; a possible D gene is TRBD1 (5 bases). TRBV5-3 is noted as an ORF with a role that remains uncertain. The CDR3 is made up of 11 amino acids. V dropped 10 bases and J dropped 6 bases, with 13 bases sitting between them. CDR3 in DNA: TGTGCCGGCGGGGGGGACCCTGAAGCTTTCTTT. Its protein product is CAGGGDPEAFF.

The sample holds many counts of this clonotype. The chain is built from TRBV20-1 and TRBJ1-5, with unresolved D. This CDR3 region has 15 residues. Germline V gene data show CDR1 as DFQATT and CDR2 as SNEGSKA (reference sequence). Trimming took off 3 bases at V and 2 bases at J, with 14 bases between the two ends. The CDR3 loop is CSASAPSWGNQPQHF. The CDR3 DNA reads TGCAGTGCTAGTGCGCCGTCGTGGGGCAATCAGCCCCAGCATTTT.

As for this clonotype: One base away lies a much larger clone, so this may be a sequencing read error. CDR3 coding DNA: TGTGCCGGCAGTTCGTACAGGGTGGCTTCCGAGCAGTACTTC. Residues: CAGSSYRVASEQYF. This chain uses TRBV28 with TRBJ2-7; possible D gene TRBD1, 6 bases. The germline V gene has CDR1 MDHEN and CDR2 SYDVKM. This CDR3 comprises 14 residues.

This chain joins TRBV5-1 and TRBJ2-7; 7 bases are shared with TRBD1. There are 13 residues in the CDR3. The germline CDR1 and CDR2 sequences are SGHRS and YFSETQ. J was trimmed by 4 bases and V by 5 bases; bases with no gene match: 6. The DNA for the CDR3 is TGCGCCAGCAGTTGGACAGGAAATTACGAGCAGTACTTC. Protein sequence: CASSWTGNYEQYF.

On this clonotype: Likely a read error: the CDR3 ends without its conserved phenylalanine or tryptophan. The V call is TRBV20-1, the J call TRBJ2-7; possibly TRBD2 for D (5 bases). CDR3 length: 12 amino acids. From germline, CDR1 is DFQATT and CDR2 SNEGSKA (reference sequence). Trimming stripped 0 bases from V and 4 bases from J, with 7 bases between. CDR3 DNA sequence: TGCAGTGCTAGAGAAGAGGGTTACGAGCAGTACATC. Residues: CSAREEGYEQYI.

In the case of this clonotype: A single base separates this from a much larger clone, so it may be a read error. The chain links TRBV11-2 to TRBJ2-1; TRBD2 agrees at 8 bases. This CDR3 is built from 17 residues. Germline assignment: CDR1 SGHAT and CDR2 FQNNGV. The junction had 9 bases not matched to a gene; V was cut back by 1 base and J by 4 bases. For the CDR3, the DNA is TGTGCCAGCAGCTTAGCCCGGGGACTAGTGGTATACAATGAGCAGTTCTTC. It specifies CASSLARGLVVYNEQFF.